A selection of T cell receptor beta chains follows, all from one sample in a study of blood T cell repertoires in COVID-19. The protocol was immunoSEQ multiplex PCR, while the TCRdb copy is restricted to in-frame clones and leaves out a portion. In the table there are 190,000 or so clones, approximately 86% of which are singletons. The sample was peripheral blood. Receptors were obtained from a woman at least 80 years old with acute or convalescent COVID-19. Both conserved end residues are part of each CDR3. A D gene is named only where the DNA matches it firmly. Clone size is not always given. Where it is, it says once, few, many or a class for expanded clones.

abundance,v_gene,j_gene,d_gene,CDR3aa,CDR3nt
-,TRBV7-9,TRBJ2-5,TRBD1,CASSLRTGQETQYF,TGTGCCAGCAGCCTAAGGACAGGCCAAGAGACCCAGTACTTC
-,TRBV2,TRBJ2-1,TRBD2,CAIKKGGAGNLSYNEQFF,TGTGCCATCAAGAAGGGAGGAGCGGGGAACCTTTCCTACAATGAGCAGTTCTTC
many,TRBV30,TRBJ2-7,TRBD1,CAWSPPRTGNGEQYF,TGTGCCTGGAGCCCCCCTCGGACAGGGAATGGCGAGCAGTACTTC
-,TRBV11-3,TRBJ2-2,TRBD2,CASSRGLATNTGELFF,TGTGCCAGCAGCCGGGGACTAGCAACGAACACCGGGGAGCTGTTTTTT
-,TRBV2,TRBJ2-7,TRBD1,CASSPRQGALHEQYF,TGTGCCAGCAGTCCAAGACAGGGGGCTTTGCACGAGCAGTACTTC
-,TRBV19,TRBJ1-6,-,CASSIDTPRQGSNSPLHF,TGTGCCAGTAGTATAGACACCCCCCGGCAGGGGAGTAATTCACCCCTCCACTTT
few,TRBV7-2,TRBJ1-2,-,CASTPLQGYGYTF,TGTGCCAGCACCCCCTTGCAGGGATATGGCTACACCTTC
few,TRBV7-9,TRBJ1-5,-,CASSLWSAEPQHF,TGTGCCAGCAGCTTATGGAGCGCTGAGCCCCAGCATTTT
-,TRBV19,TRBJ2-1,-,CASSLERADEQFF,TGTGCCAGTAGCCTCGAGAGGGCCGATGAGCAGTTCTTC
-,TRBV25-1,TRBJ2-3,-,CASSVSWTDTQYF,TGTGCCAGCAGTGTCAGTTGGACAGATACGCAGTATTTT
-,TRBV4-3,TRBJ1-3,-,CASSPEGRTIYF,TGCGCCAGCAGCCCGGAGGGGCGGACCATATATTTT